This T cell receptor beta chain was recovered during a study of cytomegalovirus exposure and HLA in healthy donors. The study ran its PCR with 60 Vbeta and 13 Jbeta primers. Using immunoSEQ multiplex PCR, the repertoire was profiled, and TCRdb retains in-frame clones only, with some absent. The table includes 85,000 to 100,000 clones, about three quarters detected once. V gave up 0 bases and J gave up 6 bases, with 10 bases separating them. The CDR3 extends over 13 amino acids. Looked up from germline, CDR1 is SGDLS and CDR2 is YYNGEE. The sample consisted of PBMCs. The gene calls are TRBV9 and TRBJ2-7; TRBD2 might be the D (5 bases). This TCR was recovered from a man aged 60 to 75 in good health and CMV-seropositive. The CDR3 reads CASSVASRGEQYF. CDR3 DNA sequence: TGTGCCAGCAGCGTAGCTTCCCGGGGCGAGCAGTACTTC.